Following are 23 T cell receptor beta chains from one sample sequenced in a study of identical twins. Each CDR3 protein gets one entry after TCRdb re-called the 5' RACE reads with MiXCR. This table has about 690,000 distinct CDR3 sequences, less than 7% appearing once. The sequenced sample was naive T cells sorted from blood. The receptors here all came from a man between 18 and 29 years old in good health.

In this sample, this clonotype turned up a few times. The chain employs TRBV12-3 or TRBV12-4 and TRBJ1-3; D is undetermined. The CDR3 is made up of 14 amino acids. Trimming cost V 3 bases and J 2 bases, with 8 bases left between them. CDR3 sequence (DNA): TGTGCCAGCAGTTTTCTCTCTGCTGGAAACACCATATATTTT. This sequence encodes CASSFLSAGNTIYF.

This clonotype was detected many times. This chain joins TRBV7-8 and TRBJ2-1; 12 nucleotides match TRBD1. The CDR3 sequence is 15 residues long. J was trimmed by 7 bases and V by 3 bases; bases with no gene match: 4. CDR1 is SGHVS and CDR2 is FQNEAQ in the germline V gene. Written as DNA, the CDR3 is TGTGCCAGCAGCTTCCCGGGACAGGGGGCGAATGAGCAGTTCTTC. Translated, it gives CASSFPGQGANEQFF.

This clonotype was detected ten times or more. The V and J genes are TRBV15 and TRBJ2-5, with D perhaps TRBD2 (6 bases). Trimming took 2 bases from V and 2 from J, leaving 9 bases between them. CDR1 is LNHNV, CDR2 YYDKDF, per germline (reference sequence). The CDR3 contains 14 residues. As DNA, the CDR3 is TGTGCCACCAGCAGACGGGACTCGCAAGAGACCCAGTACTTC. Protein product: CATSRRDSQETQYF.

This clonotype was recorded a few times. The CDR3 nucleotides are TGCAGTGCCATCCTTCTCCAGCGGGATTCAGATACGCAGTATTTT. Encoded protein: CSAILLQRDSDTQYF. This chain connects TRBV20-1 to TRBJ2-3; 7 nucleotides line up with TRBD2. This CDR3 comprises 15 residues. With 6 bases clipped from V and 4 bases from J, the junction kept 13 bases outside the gene matches. Germline CDR1 is DFQATT and CDR2 is SNEGSKA (reference sequence).

There are many counts of this clonotype. The chain couples TRBV5-1 to TRBJ2-1, with TRBD2 as a possible D gene (5 bases). Germline CDR1 reads SGHRS; CDR2 reads YFSETQ. The CDR3 runs 15 residues. Deletions cut 0 bases from V and 4 bases from J, with 11 bases between. CDR3 coding DNA: TGCGCCAGCAGCTTGGATGGGAGCACGTACAATGAGCAGTTCTTC. Its translation: CASSLDGSTYNEQFF.

The sample holds many counts of this clonotype. CDR3 sequence: CATSSRDSYEQYV. CDR3 in DNA: TGTGCCACCAGCTCTCGGGACAGCTACGAGCAGTACGTC. The rearrangement uses TRBV15 and TRBJ2-7, with 7 bases aligning to TRBD1. The germline gives CDR1 LNHNV, CDR2 YYDKDF (reference sequence). The CDR3 sequence is 13 residues long. Germline trimming cut 5 bases from V and 3 bases from J; bases unmatched to any gene: 4.

A note on this clonotype: At one end, the junction sequence differs from germline, possibly due to a read error. The rearrangement uses TRBV30 and TRBJ1-2, with a tentative D call TRBD1 (6 bases). The CDR3 covers 16 residues. The V gene's germline CDR1 is GTSNPN and CDR2 SVGIG (reference sequence). The CDR3 loop reads CAWSVQRTAHNYGYPF. The CDR3 DNA follows: TGTGCCTGGAGTGTACAACGGACAGCTCATAACTATGGCTACCCCTTC.

The V and J genes are TRBV7-3 and TRBJ2-3; D possibly corresponds to TRBD2 (6 bases). Germline CDR1 reads SGHTA; CDR2 reads FQGTGA. The V and J ends lost 7 bases and 2 bases respectively, with 19 bases between them. This CDR3 is built from 16 residues. The CDR3 spells CASTETGGAITDTQYF. The DNA of the CDR3 is TGTGCCAGCACCGAAACGGGCGGGGCAATCACAGATACGCAGTATTTT.

The V and J genes are TRBV12-3 or TRBV12-4 and TRBJ2-7; weak D call: TRBD1 (6 bases). CDR3 length equals 12 residues. Trimming shortened V by 2 bases and J by 4 bases, and 6 bases separated the two germline ends. CDR3 region: CASSLTGYEQYV. In nucleotides, the CDR3 is TGTGCCAGCAGTTTAACAGGGTACGAGCAGTACGTC.

This clonotype was picked up many times. The chain employs TRBV3-1 and TRBJ2-3; D may be TRBD2 (6 bases). In germline, CDR1 is LGHDT, CDR2 YNNKEL (reference sequence). Trimming left V 0 bases short and J 8 bases short, with 21 bases between. This CDR3 spans 17 amino acids. Written as DNA, the CDR3 is TGTGCCAGCAGCCAAGAGTTTGCCGGGGCGCTCGGGGGTACGCAGTATTTT. As protein: CASSQEFAGALGGTQYF.

This clonotype was recorded at least ten times. The gene calls are TRBV7-3 and TRBJ2-1; no definite D call. The ends were cut back, 6 bases at V and 9 bases at J, with 18 bases in the middle. The germline CDR1 and CDR2 sequences are SGHTA and FQGTGA. The CDR3 runs to 14 residues. The CDR3 loop reads CASRGPAPGSEQFF. The CDR3 nucleotides are TGTGCCAGCAGAGGGCCAGCACCTGGTAGTGAGCAGTTCTTC.

This clonotype was observed a handful of times. CDR3 bases: TGTGCCATAGGACAGGGAGATCAGCCCCAGCATTTT. It yields the protein CAIGQGDQPQHF. V gene TRBV7-9 combines with J gene TRBJ1-5; 8 bases agree with TRBD1. The CDR3 consists of 12 residues. Germline V gives CDR1 SEHNR, CDR2 FQNEAQ (reference sequence). With 10 bases clipped from V and 5 bases from J, the junction kept 4 bases outside the gene matches.

This clonotype has a count of ten or more. The rearrangement links TRBV7-2 to TRBJ2-7; no definite D call. The germline gives CDR1 SGHTA, CDR2 FQGNSA. This CDR3 has 14 amino acids. Trimming shortened V by 2 bases and J by 0 bases, and 8 bases separated the two germline ends. The CDR3 DNA reads TGTGCCAGCAGCTTAACAGCCAGCTCCTACGAGCAGTACTTC. This sequence encodes CASSLTASSYEQYF.

The chain couples TRBV3-1 to TRBJ2-3, with 7 bases that match TRBD2. Germline-derived CDR1 and CDR2 are LGHDT and YNNKEL (reference sequence). Germline trimming cut 0 bases from V and 7 bases from J; bases unmatched to any gene: 10. The CDR3 runs 16 residues. The CDR3 spells CASSQDSSGAGNTQYF. The DNA for the CDR3 is TGTGCCAGCAGCCAAGATTCCAGCGGGGCCGGGAATACGCAGTATTTT.

This clonotype came up many times. This chain uses TRBV20-1 with TRBJ2-1; 7 bases match TRBD1. The trim removed 5 bases at V and 3 bases at J, leaving 10 bases unmatched. The CDR3 loop spans 15 amino acids. In germline, CDR1 is DFQATT, CDR2 SNEGSKA (reference sequence). The CDR3 here is CSAAITGEGYNEQFF. DNA for the CDR3: TGCAGTGCTGCCATTACAGGGGAAGGCTACAATGAGCAGTTCTTC.

The gene calls are TRBV13 and TRBJ2-7, with 12 bases aligning to TRBD2. The V and J ends lost 6 bases and 1 base, in that order; junction bases with no gene match: 4. The CDR3 is made up of 15 amino acids. Per the germline V gene, CDR1 is PRHDT and CDR2 is FYEKMQ (reference sequence). This CDR3 reads CASSLTSGRSYEQYV. The CDR3 DNA reads as TGTGCCAGCAGTCTCACTAGCGGGAGGTCCTACGAGCAGTACGTC.

The chain recombines TRBV6-5 with TRBJ2-5; perhaps TRBD1 as D (5 bases). Deletions cut 1 base from V and 1 base from J, with 10 bases between. The CDR3 covers 15 residues. Germline CDR1 is MNHEY and CDR2 is SVGAGI. Here the CDR3 DNA reads TGTGCCAGCAGTTACTTCGATGACAGCCAAGAGACCCAGTACTTC. Protein product: CASSYFDDSQETQYF.

This clonotype was detected only a few times. This chain links TRBV28 with TRBJ1-1; D is perhaps TRBD1 (5 bases). The CDR3 sequence is 15 residues long. Trimming pared 3 bases from V and 11 bases from J, leaving 22 bases between. CDR1 is MDHEN and CDR2 is SYDVKM in the germline V gene. CDR3 sequence reads: CASSFRLVRIQGAFF. The CDR3 DNA reads as TGTGCCAGCAGTTTTCGTCTGGTACGGATTCAGGGCGCTTTCTTT.

This clonotype was observed a handful of times. The chain uses TRBV20-1 and TRBJ2-3; 9 nucleotides agree with TRBD1. CDR1 is DFQATT, CDR2 SNEGSKA, per germline (reference sequence). There are 15 residues in the CDR3. Germline trimming cut 5 bases from V and 4 bases from J; bases unmatched to any gene: 10. The CDR3 DNA sequence: TGCAGTGCTCAAGGGCGAGGGACAGGGCCAGATACGCAGTATTTT. Its protein product is CSAQGRGTGPDTQYF.

In this sample, this clonotype turned up a few times. The chain links TRBV5-1 to TRBJ2-1, with D possibly being TRBD2 (6 bases). Trimming stripped 3 bases from V and 5 bases from J, with 15 bases between. The CDR3 has 15 amino acids. CDR1 and CDR2 (germline): SGHRS, YFSETQ. This CDR3 is CASSSSGSYHNEQFF. CDR3 nucleotides: TGCGCCAGCAGCTCAAGCGGGTCCTACCACAATGAGCAGTTCTTC.

Many counts were recorded for this clonotype. The rearrangement uses TRBV4-3 and TRBJ2-7, with 10 positions matching TRBD1. The germline V gene has CDR1 LGHNA and CDR2 YSLEER. The CDR3 is 15 amino acids. J lost 6 bases, V lost 1 base, and 6 bases had no gene match. The CDR3 region is CASSQVGTGEGEQYF. DNA of the CDR3: TGCGCCAGCAGCCAAGTTGGGACAGGGGAAGGCGAGCAGTACTTC.

The rearrangement links TRBV11-2 to TRBJ2-2; 10 bases fit TRBD2. The CDR3 totals 18 residues. Germline V gene lookup returns CDR1 SGHAT and CDR2 FQNNGV. V shed 3 bases and J 4 bases; nucleotides not matched to a gene: 11. For the CDR3, the DNA is TGTGCCAGCAGCTTCCGTCTAGCGGGAGAGTTGGGCACCGGGGAGCTGTTTTTT. Translation: CASSFRLAGELGTGELFF.

This clonotype was picked up a small number of times. The V gene is TRBV4-1, the J gene TRBJ2-1; D possibly uses TRBD1 or TRBD2 (5 bases each). The CDR3 totals 14 residues. V was clipped by 1 base and J by 8 bases, with 12 bases between them. Germline V lookup: CDR1 MGHRA, CDR2 YSYEKL. The CDR3 coding sequence is TGCGCCAGCAGCCAAGGGGATGGGGACCATGAGCAGTTCTTC. Protein sequence: CASSQGDGDHEQFF.